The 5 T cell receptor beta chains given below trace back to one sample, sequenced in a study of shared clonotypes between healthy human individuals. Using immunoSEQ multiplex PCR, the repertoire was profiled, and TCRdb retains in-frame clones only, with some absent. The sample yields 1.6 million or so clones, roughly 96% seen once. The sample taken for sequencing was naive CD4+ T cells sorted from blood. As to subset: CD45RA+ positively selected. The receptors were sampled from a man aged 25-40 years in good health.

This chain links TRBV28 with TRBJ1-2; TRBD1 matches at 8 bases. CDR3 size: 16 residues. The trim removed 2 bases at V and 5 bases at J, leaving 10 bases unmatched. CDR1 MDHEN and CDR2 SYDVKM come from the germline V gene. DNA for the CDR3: TGTGCCAGCAGTTTACCAGACAGGGGTTGGGGGTATGGCTACACCTTC. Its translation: CASSLPDRGWGYGYTF.

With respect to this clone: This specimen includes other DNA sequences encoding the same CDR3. The CDR3 reads CASSVVGTDTQYF. In DNA form, the CDR3 reads TGTGCCAGCAGCGTAGTAGGGACAGATACGCAGTATTTT. The rearrangement joins TRBV9 to TRBJ2-3, with D unclear. The V end lost 0 bases, the J end lost 3 bases, and 5 bases lay between the germline ends. The length of the CDR3 is 13 residues. Germline CDR1 is SGDLS and CDR2 is YYNGEE.

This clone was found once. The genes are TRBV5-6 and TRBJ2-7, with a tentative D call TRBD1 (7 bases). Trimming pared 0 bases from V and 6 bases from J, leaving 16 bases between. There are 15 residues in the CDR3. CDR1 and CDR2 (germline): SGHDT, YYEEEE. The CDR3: CASSLAERRGREQYF. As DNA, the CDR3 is TGTGCCAGCAGCTTGGCCGAGAGGAGGGGGCGCGAGCAGTACTTC.

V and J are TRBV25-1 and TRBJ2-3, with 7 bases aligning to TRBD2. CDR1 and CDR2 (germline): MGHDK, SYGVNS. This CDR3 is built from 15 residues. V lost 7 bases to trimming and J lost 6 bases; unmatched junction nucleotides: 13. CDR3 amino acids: CASTRASGDGDTQYF. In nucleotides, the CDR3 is TGTGCCAGCACACGGGCTAGCGGCGACGGCGATACGCAGTATTTT.

Here the CDR3 reads CASSLSVGDQETQYF. DNA of the CDR3: TGTGCCAGCAGTTTATCGGTCGGGGACCAAGAGACCCAGTACTTC. The chain combines TRBV27 with TRBJ2-5; D may be TRBD2 (5 bases). V lost 0 bases to trimming and J lost 0 bases, with 8 bases between them. This CDR3 is built from 15 residues. Germline CDR1 reads MNHEY; CDR2 reads SMNVEV (reference sequence).